Reported below is one TCR beta chain. A J-beta primer mix and a sample-barcoded 5' primer were used in a second PCR of roughly 7 to 12 cycles. A single record per CDR3 protein comes from TCRdb applying MiXCR to the 5' RACE reads. The data contain a few hundred thousand distinct CDR3 sequences, more than 45% of them singletons. Looked up from germline, CDR1 is SGHVS and CDR2 is FQNEAQ. The CDR3 loop spans 16 amino acids. V dropped 0 bases and J dropped 5; count of bases not matched to a gene: 6. The data derive from a study of blood T cells in healthy people across ages. Input material: blood. The TCR was taken from a man aged 55 to 70 in good health. The V gene is TRBV7-8, the J gene TRBJ2-1; 8 nucleotides align to TRBD2. The CDR3 bases are TGTGCCAGCAGCTTAGCTAGACTAGCGAAAAACAATGAGCAGTTCTTC. The encoded protein is CASSLARLAKNNEQFF.